The 12 T cell receptor beta chains below all came from one sample that was sequenced in a study of cytomegalovirus exposure and HLA in healthy donors. It was with 60 Vbeta and 13 Jbeta primers that the PCR ran. This table comes from immunoSEQ multiplex PCR, and its TCRdb copy is limited to in-frame clones, with some not included. The sample includes about 190,000 clones, 83% of them seen just once. Sequencing was done on a sample of PBMCs. Receptor source: a man aged 45-65 years in good health and CMV-seronegative.

With regard to this clone: The junction departs from germline at one end; a sequencing error may be responsible. This sequence joins TRBV19 and TRBJ2-7; TRBD1 agrees at 7 bases. Per germline, CDR1 LNHDA and CDR2 SQIVND (reference sequence). The CDR3 contains 12 residues. For the CDR3, the DNA is TGTGCCAGTAGTGGTACAGGGGCCGAGCAGCACTTC. Protein: CASSGTGAEQHF.

The chain recombines TRBV4-3 with TRBJ1-6; 7 bases align to TRBD1. V gave up 4 bases and J gave up 6 bases; unmatched junction bases: 6. CDR3 length: 15 residues. CDR1 is LGHNA, CDR2 YSLEER, per germline. CDR3 sequence: CASSRRQGSNSPLHF. CDR3 DNA sequence: TGCGCCAGCAGCCGGAGACAGGGTAGTAATTCACCCCTCCACTTT.

This sequence joins TRBV28 and TRBJ1-1; 7 bases align to TRBD1. V shed 6 bases and J 0 bases; nucleotides not matched to a gene: 10. The CDR3 totals 16 residues. The germline CDR1 and CDR2 sequences are MDHEN and SYDVKM. CDR3 region: CASSPLRQGMNTEAFF. DNA for the CDR3: TGTGCCAGCAGCCCCTTGAGACAGGGCATGAACACTGAAGCTTTCTTT.

The V gene is TRBV29-1, the J gene TRBJ2-1, with D perhaps matching TRBD2 (5 bases). Germline CDR1 SQVTM, CDR2 ANQGSEA. Trimming cost V 4 bases and J 1 base, with 14 bases left between them. The CDR3 totals 15 residues. The CDR3 sequence is CSVAVEDYSYNEQFF. Here the CDR3 DNA reads TGCAGCGTTGCTGTTGAAGACTATTCCTACAATGAGCAGTTCTTC.

Note on this clone: The sample has other DNA sequences that encode this CDR3 too. The rearrangement links TRBV20-1 to TRBJ2-7, with D possibly matching TRBD1 (6 bases). CDR3 size: 11 residues. V gave up 6 bases and J gave up 6 bases, with 12 bases separating them. Germline CDR1 reads DFQATT; CDR2 reads SNEGSKA (reference sequence). This chain's CDR3 is CSARRGGEQYF. The CDR3, as DNA: TGCAGTGCCAGACGAGGGGGCGAGCAGTACTTC.

This chain connects TRBV6-5 to TRBJ1-2; 8 bases map to TRBD1. V was pared by 4 bases and J by 7 bases, with 11 bases of the junction left unmatched. Germline assignment: CDR1 MNHEY and CDR2 SVGAGI. CDR3 length: 15 amino acids. The CDR3 DNA follows: TGTGCCAGCAGTTCCGGCGAGACAGGGGATTTTGGCTACACCTTC. Translated, it gives CASSSGETGDFGYTF.

The genes are TRBV28 and TRBJ2-5; D unclear. Germline V gene lookup returns CDR1 MDHEN and CDR2 SYDVKM. The CDR3 runs 11 residues. The V and J ends lost 2 bases and 5 bases respectively, with 3 bases between them. The CDR3 DNA sequence: TGTGCCAGCAGTTTACGGGAGACCCAGTACTTC. This encodes CASSLRETQYF.

This rearrangement joins TRBV7-2 to TRBJ2-1, with a tentative D call TRBD2 (5 bases). Germline V CDR1 and CDR2: SGHTA, FQGNSA. V was trimmed by 5 bases and J by 9 bases, leaving 17 bases between them. The CDR3 loop spans 14 amino acids. CDR3 sequence (DNA): TGTGCCAGCAGCCATACGAGACTACCGGGTGAGCAGTTCTTC. It yields the protein CASSHTRLPGEQFF.

V gene TRBV5-1 combines with J gene TRBJ2-7; 9 nucleotides match TRBD1. The V gene end was trimmed by 0 bases and the J gene end by 6 bases; junction bases not matched to a gene: 4. CDR1 and CDR2 from the germline V gene are SGHRS and YFSETQ. This CDR3 has 14 amino acids. The CDR3 DNA follows: TGCGCCAGCAGCTTGGAGGGGACAGGGTCCGAGCAGTACTTC. Translation: CASSLEGTGSEQYF.

This sequence joins TRBV7-2 and TRBJ2-5; possibly TRBD2 for D (6 bases). There are 16 residues in the CDR3. Per the germline V gene, CDR1 is SGHTA and CDR2 is FQGNSA. With 5 bases removed from V and 6 bases from J, the gap between germline ends came to 22 bases. CDR3: CASSPPRRAGRQTQYF. CDR3 DNA: TGTGCCAGCAGCCCTCCCCGTAGGGCGGGGAGACAGACCCAGTACTTC.

The chain joins TRBV6-1 to TRBJ2-1; TRBD2 matches at 12 bases. The CDR3 extends over 16 amino acids. CDR1 MNHNS and CDR2 SASEGT come from the germline V gene. J lost 4 bases, V lost 0 bases, and 1 base had no gene match. The DNA for the CDR3 is TGTGCCAGCAGTGAAGCGGGACTAGCGGGTTACAATGAGCAGTTCTTC. Translation gives CASSEAGLAGYNEQFF.

This clone has just one count. The rearrangement uses TRBV9 and TRBJ2-1; D is uncertain. Looked up from germline, CDR1 is SGDLS and CDR2 is YYNGEE. Trimming pared 4 bases from V and 0 bases from J, leaving 11 bases between. The CDR3 runs to 15 residues. The CDR3 DNA follows: TGTGCCAGCAGCCCCTCACGGAGCTCCTACAATGAGCAGTTCTTC. It yields the protein CASSPSRSSYNEQFF.